This TCR beta chain is from a study of type 1 regulatory T cells. The V and J ends lost 3 bases and 2 bases respectively, with 11 bases between them. The CDR3 has 15 amino acids. Germline V CDR1 and CDR2: KGHDR, SFDVKD. Study observations and caveats: Tr1 cells had a more restricted TCR repertoire than non-Tr1 cells.

Each CDR3 protein gets one entry after TCRdb re-called the reads with MiXCR. The data hold 55,000 to 65,000 distinct CDR3 sequences, with 60% to 65% observed a single time. This clonotype was recorded a few times. Its antigen is as yet unknown. This chain uses TRBV24-1 with TRBJ2-3; D is possibly TRBD2 (5 bases). The sequenced material came from cultured non-Tr1 T cells, either the whole culture or a sorted T cell fraction (not recorded which). The sequence derives from a human donor in good health. CDR3 region: CATSDATRSTDTQYF. The CDR3 DNA is TGTGCCACCAGTGATGCTACTAGGTCCACAGATACGCAGTATTTT.